The next 23 T cell receptor beta chains were all read from a single sample in a study of shared clonotypes between healthy human individuals. Only in-frame clones appear in the TCRdb table, and some are missing; sequencing was by immunoSEQ multiplex PCR. The table includes 2 million to 3 million clones, 80% to 95% detected once. The material sequenced was naive CD4+ T cells from PBMCs. Subset indicated: CD45RA+ positively selected. Source of these receptors: a man between 18 and 35 years old in good health. Some clones in this sample may be carry-over from other donors' samples.

This rearrangement joins TRBV29-1 to TRBJ2-1; D not certain. The CDR3 consists of 15 residues. Trimming removed 2 bases from V and 0 bases from J, with 11 bases in between. Germline CDR1 reads SQVTM; CDR2 reads ANQGSEA. The CDR3 bases are TGCAGCGTTGAAAGGGCGGAGAGCTCCTACAATGAGCAGTTCTTC. Protein product: CSVERAESSYNEQFF.

The rearrangement joins TRBV18 to TRBJ1-3, with D possibly TRBD1 on 5 matching bases. Trimming removed 6 bases from V and 1 base from J, with 13 bases in between. The CDR3 length is 15 residues. CDR1 is KGHSH, CDR2 LQKENI, per germline. The CDR3 DNA reads as TGTGCCAGCTCCCAAGGGACTGCTTCTGGAAACACCATATATTTT. It codes for CASSQGTASGNTIYF. Based on the CDR3 plus reference TRBV18 and TRBJ1-3, the full variable domain is NAGVMQNPRHLVRRRGQEARLRCSPMKGHSHVYWYRQLPEEGLKFMVYLQKENIIDESGMPKERFSAEFPKEGPSILRIQQVVRGDSAAYFCASSQGTASGNTIYFGEGSWLTVV.

The chain recombines TRBV9 with TRBJ2-1; weak D call: TRBD1 (6 bases). The germline gives CDR1 SGDLS, CDR2 YYNGEE. Trimming cost V 2 bases and J 6 bases, with 15 bases left between them. CDR3 size: 15 residues. The CDR3, as DNA: TGTGCCAGCAGCGTTCTCGGACAGAGACCCAATGAGCAGTTCTTC. It encodes CASSVLGQRPNEQFF.

V and J are TRBV11-2 and TRBJ2-3; no firm D call. Germline V lookup: CDR1 SGHAT, CDR2 FQNNGV. V lost 5 bases, J lost 3 bases, and 9 bases lay in between. This CDR3 is built from 13 residues. The CDR3, as DNA: TGTGCCAGCAGCCCCCGAGTGACAGATACGCAGTATTTT. It codes for CASSPRVTDTQYF.

V is TRBV28 and J is TRBJ2-5, with TRBD1 as a possible D gene (5 bases). V lost 2 bases and J lost 5, with 12 bases in between. Germline V gene data show CDR1 as MDHEN and CDR2 as SYDVKM. The CDR3 is 14 amino acids. In DNA form, the CDR3 reads TGTGCCAGCAGTTTAAGCAGGGCTCGGGAGACCCAGTACTTC. This gives the protein CASSLSRARETQYF.

The CDR3 nucleotides read TGTGCCAGCAGCTCACCGGGACAGGGGGCGACTAATGAAAAACTGTTTTTT. It specifies CASSSPGQGATNEKLFF. The chain uses TRBV5-4 and TRBJ1-4, with TRBD1 identical over 12 bases. The CDR3 covers 17 residues. The germline gives CDR1 SGHNT, CDR2 YYREEE (reference sequence). Germline trimming cut 3 bases from V and 2 bases from J; bases unmatched to any gene: 5. Supplemented by reference TRBV5-4 and TRBJ1-4, the full variable domain reads ETGVTQSPTHLIKTRGQQVTLRCSSQSGHNTVSWYQQALGQGPQFIFQYYREEENGRGNFPPRFSGLQFPNYSSELNVNALELDDSALYLCASSSPGQGATNEKLFFGSGTQLSVL.

J is TRBJ2-1 and V is TRBV9, with TRBD2 identical over 8 bases. Germline values: CDR1 SGDLS, CDR2 YYNGEE. The CDR3 spans 20 residues. V was pared by 2 bases and J by 0 bases, with 16 bases of the junction left unmatched. CDR3 sequence reads: CASSVGEGSSGASSYNEQFF. CDR3 DNA sequence: TGTGCCAGCAGCGTGGGGGAGGGGAGTAGCGGGGCTAGCTCCTACAATGAGCAGTTCTTC.

J is TRBJ1-1 and V is TRBV4-3; possibly TRBD1 for D (6 bases). The germline gives CDR1 LGHNA, CDR2 YSLEER. This CDR3 spans 18 amino acids. Deletions cut 5 bases from V and 1 base from J, with 23 bases between. The CDR3 region has the DNA TGCGCCAGCAGCAAAGGAGGGATACAGGGAAGTTGGAACACTGAAGCTTTCTTT. This codes for CASSKGGIQGSWNTEAFF.

This clone was observed a handful of times. The chain joins TRBV11-2 to TRBJ2-7; 16 bases are shared with TRBD2. The trim removed 6 bases at V and 4 bases at J, leaving 0 bases unmatched. Looked up from germline, CDR1 is SGHAT and CDR2 is FQNNGV. The CDR3 runs 14 residues. DNA of the CDR3: TGTGCCAGCAGGGGACTAGCGGGAGGGTACGAGCAGTACTTC. Residues: CASRGLAGGYEQYF.

The rearrangement uses TRBV7-2 and TRBJ2-3; 8 bases fit TRBD2. The germline CDR1 and CDR2 sequences are SGHTA and FQGNSA. Losses at the gene ends were 2 bases for V and 2 bases for J; bases not matched to a gene: 6. CDR3 size: 16 residues. As DNA, the CDR3 is TGTGCCAGCAGCTTATTCGGGACTAGGGCCACAGATACGCAGTATTTT. This codes for CASSLFGTRATDTQYF.

This chain joins TRBV4-1 and TRBJ2-7, with D possibly matching TRBD1 (6 bases). V gave up 2 bases and J gave up 7 bases, with 15 bases separating them. The CDR3 has 14 amino acids. The germline V gene encodes CDR1 MGHRA and CDR2 YSYEKL. DNA of the CDR3: TGCGCCAGCAGCCAAATGACAGGCCCCTGGGAGCAGTACTTC. Protein sequence: CASSQMTGPWEQYF.

As DNA, the CDR3 is TGTGCCAGCAGTACGGGACAGGGTGTCGGCAATCAGCCCCAGCATTTT. Amino acid sequence: CASSTGQGVGNQPQHF. J is TRBJ1-5 and V is TRBV28; 9 nucleotides align to TRBD1. V shed 5 bases, J shed 2 bases, and the junction held 7 bases outside the gene matches. The CDR3 contains 16 residues. CDR1 is MDHEN and CDR2 is SYDVKM in the germline V gene. The full variable domain, rest sourced from reference TRBV28 and TRBJ1-5, is DVKVTQSSRYLVKRTGEKVFLECVQDMDHENMFWYRQDPGLGLRLIYFSYDVKMKEKGDIPEGYSVSREKKERFSLILESASTNQTSMYLCASSTGQGVGNQPQHFGDGTRLSIL.

The V gene is TRBV5-4, the J gene TRBJ2-5; either TRBD1 or TRBD2 may fit D (6 bases each). Germline CDR1 reads SGHNT; CDR2 reads YYREEE (reference sequence). The CDR3 is made up of 15 amino acids. Trimming left V 0 bases short and J 1 base short, with 10 bases between. In DNA, the CDR3 is TGTGCCAGCAGCTTGGGTGAGGGGGGCCAAGAGACCCAGTACTTC. This sequence encodes CASSLGEGGQETQYF.

The chain recombines TRBV11-2 with TRBJ2-2; D gene ambiguous. V was clipped by 2 bases and J by 4 bases, with 20 bases between them. The CDR3 loop spans 18 amino acids. Per the germline V gene, CDR1 is SGHAT and CDR2 is FQNNGV. CDR3 in DNA: TGTGCCAGCAGCTTACGTCTTACGGCCTCTAGGTCCACCGGGGAGCTGTTTTTT. Amino acid sequence: CASSLRLTASRSTGELFF.

This chain connects TRBV2 to TRBJ2-7; a weak D match, TRBD1 (5 bases). V was clipped by 0 bases and J by 2 bases, with 11 bases between them. The CDR3 contains 15 residues. Germline V gene sequence: CDR1 SNHLY, CDR2 FYNNEI. The CDR3 DNA sequence: TGTGCCAGCAGTGAAGCGCGGCAGGGAACCTACGAGCAGTACTTC. Residues: CASSEARQGTYEQYF.

V is TRBV21-1 and J is TRBJ1-5. TRBV21-1 is noted as a pseudogene. The CDR3 totals 16 residues. The CDR3 spells CASSKAPKMSNQPQHF. The CDR3 nucleotides are TGTGCCAGCAGCAAAGCGCCTAAGATGAGCAATCAGCCCCAGCATTTT.

J is TRBJ1-1 and V is TRBV7-2; D gene uncertain. V was pared by 3 bases and J by 1 base, with 12 bases between. This CDR3 spans 15 amino acids. The germline V gene encodes CDR1 SGHTA and CDR2 FQGNSA. The CDR3 DNA sequence: TGTGCCAGCAGCTTGGTTTTCGGGTGGAACACTGAAGCTTTCTTT. Translation gives CASSLVFGWNTEAFF.

The chain links TRBV14 to TRBJ1-3; D possibly corresponds to TRBD1 (5 bases). V shed 3 bases and J shed 2 bases, with 11 bases lying between them. The CDR3 covers 15 residues. CDR1 is SGHDN, CDR2 FVKESK, per germline. The CDR3 DNA sequence: TGTGCCAGCAGCCACCCTGAGGGGCCTGGAAACACCATATATTTT. As protein: CASSHPEGPGNTIYF.

V is TRBV18 and J is TRBJ1-1; no definite D call. The CDR3 spans 14 residues. The germline gives CDR1 KGHSH, CDR2 LQKENI. Trimming took off 1 base at V and 1 base at J, with 7 bases between the two ends. CDR3 sequence (DNA): TGTGCCAGCTCACCACAGGCGGAGAACACTGAAGCTTTCTTT. It translates to CASSPQAENTEAFF.

This clone has a single count. V and J are TRBV27 and TRBJ1-2; D unclear. The CDR3 is made up of 13 amino acids. CDR1 and CDR2 from the germline V gene are MNHEY and SMNVEV (reference sequence). The germline V and J ends were trimmed by 3 bases and 4 bases, with 9 bases remaining between them. The CDR3 here is CASSFSPSYGYTF. CDR3 DNA: TGTGCCAGCAGTTTTAGCCCCTCCTATGGCTACACCTTC.

Details on this clone: This sample includes further DNA sequences coding for the same CDR3. This chain uses TRBV7-2 with TRBJ2-2; D unclear. The CDR3 loop spans 16 amino acids. Per the germline V gene, CDR1 is SGHTA and CDR2 is FQGNSA. Trimming left V 2 bases short and J 8 bases short, with 18 bases between. The CDR3 nucleotides read TGTGCCAGCAGCTTAAGAGGCAGTGGAGCTACTGGGGAGCTGTTTTTT. Translating it yields CASSLRGSGATGELFF.

The genes are TRBV2 and TRBJ2-3; D is unclear. Germline V lookup: CDR1 SNHLY, CDR2 FYNNEI. V dropped 6 bases and J dropped 6 bases, with 10 bases sitting between them. CDR3 length equals 12 residues. The CDR3 sequence: CASSYSRDTQYF. As DNA, the CDR3 is TGTGCCAGCAGCTATTCAAGGGATACGCAGTATTTT.

As for this clone: Other DNA sequences in this sample translate to the same CDR3. The chain uses TRBV9 and TRBJ2-5; tentative D call: TRBD1 (5 bases). V shed 0 bases and J shed 5 bases, with 14 bases lying between them. The CDR3 contains 15 residues. CDR1 is SGDLS, CDR2 YYNGEE, per germline. CDR3 loop: CASSVGRQGYETQYF. CDR3 DNA: TGTGCCAGCAGCGTAGGTCGGCAGGGCTATGAGACCCAGTACTTC.